Below, one T cell receptor beta chain is given with its context. Original analysis: Reference gene primer amplification in the assay estimated nucleated cell counts. Some clones are missing from TCRdb's copy, which holds only in-frame ones; the method was immunoSEQ multiplex PCR. The V and J calls and clone size were taken over from that table, and D and trimming were inferred from the DNA. The sample has 150,000 to 200,000 clones, 80% seen once. The data derive from a study of blood T cell repertoires in COVID-19. Looking at the study overall: Sites in the United States, Italy and Spain provided acute and convalescent COVID-19 samples.

The sequenced sample consisted of peripheral blood. This receptor was obtained from a man aged 70 or older with active or convalescent COVID-19.

Here the CDR3 DNA reads TGTGCCAGCCGACGGACAGGGGTATCCTACGAGCAGTACTTC. Its protein product is CASRRTGVSYEQYF. The rearrangement uses TRBV27 and TRBJ2-7; TRBD1 aligns across 9 bases. Per the germline V gene, CDR1 is MNHEY and CDR2 is SMNVEV (reference sequence). The CDR3 contains 14 residues. With V trimmed by 8 bases and J by 1 base, 6 bases remained unmatched.